The clone carrying this TCR beta chain was counted only a few times. Its antigen is unknown. Using a constant-region primer together with ProtoScript II reverse transcriptase, TCR beta cDNA was made from 500 ng of total RNA. What produced the TCR beta libraries was three nested multiplex PCR rounds using slightly modified ARM-PCR. Primers for the first two PCR rounds were TRBV1-TRBV30 forward primers and a C-beta reverse primer (approximately 9 cycles per round). One entry per CDR3 protein results from TCRdb running MiXCR on the multiplex PCR reads. The sample holds approximately 330,000 distinct CDR3 sequences, roughly two thirds seen once. This sample is drawn from a study of tumor-infiltrating lymphocytes in primary liver carcinoma. Findings of the study overall: Pairs comparing tumor with adjacent tissue or blood overlapped less than pairs drawn from tumor regions.

The germline CDR1 and CDR2 sequences are LNHDA and SQIVND (reference sequence). The CDR3 extends over 14 amino acids. J was trimmed by 5 bases and V by 5 bases; bases with no gene match: 5. They got blood RNA out of unsorted whole blood and also pulled out germline DNA. V gene TRBV19 combines with J gene TRBJ2-3, with TRBD2 matching over 9 bases. The clonotype comes from a man between 35 and 55 years old with primary liver carcinoma and hepatitis B virus infection. The sample taken for sequencing was peripheral blood. The CDR3 nucleotides are TGTGCCAGTAGTCTGGGACTAGCCGGAGATACGCAGTATTTT. Translating gives CASSLGLAGDTQYF.